This TCR beta chain was identified in a study of shared T cell receptors in the human thymus. Clones were sequenced by immunoSEQ multiplex PCR, and TCRdb holds only the in-frame ones, with some missing. The sample carries about 500,000 clones, 78% recorded once. Germline CDR1 is SGHDN and CDR2 is FVKESK. The junction had 17 bases not matched to a gene; V was cut back by 0 bases and J by 4 bases. This CDR3 is built from 19 residues. The sample was also reused in another study, on human thymus T cells. Per that study: The donor group consisted of healthy Finnish infants who were having corrective surgery for congenital heart defects. Corrective heart surgery yielded the resections from which the thymus tissue came. Unrelated individuals were reported by related research to share highly overlapping thymic repertoires.

The V and J genes are TRBV14 and TRBJ2-5; 7 bases align to TRBD2. This clonotype was obtained from a boy under two years old with a congenital heart defect. Specimen: thymocytes. The CDR3 DNA sequence: TGTGCCAGCAGCCAAGATGGATTTCTAAGGGGAGGGCCGCCAGAGACCCAGTACTTC. Translation gives CASSQDGFLRGGPPETQYF.